Listed here are 14 T cell receptor beta chains from one sample, sequenced in a study of cytotoxic CD8 clonotypes in ibrutinib-treated CLL. Clones were sequenced by immunoSEQ multiplex PCR, and TCRdb holds only the in-frame ones, with some missing. The sample includes around 310,000 clones, about 80% of them seen just once. The input for sequencing was PBMCs, taken before ibrutinib treatment. Receptors were obtained from a human donor with chronic lymphocytic leukemia.

The genes are TRBV4-3 and TRBJ2-7; 8 bases match TRBD2. Germline V CDR1 and CDR2: LGHNA, YSLEER. This CDR3 contains 15 residues. V was clipped by 4 bases and J by 7 bases; unmatched bases: 12. The CDR3 is CASSPPAGGGWEQYF. The CDR3 DNA reads TGCGCCAGCAGCCCACCTGCGGGAGGAGGTTGGGAGCAGTACTTC.

This clone showed up just a few times. CDR3 nucleotide sequence: TGTGCCAGCAGCGTATTTGGCTCTGGAAACACCATATATTTT. It yields the protein CASSVFGSGNTIYF. The chain has TRBV9 and TRBJ1-3, with D unresolved. Trimming shortened V by 1 base and J by 0 bases, and 5 bases separated the two germline ends. Germline V gene sequence: CDR1 SGDLS, CDR2 YYNGEE. The length of the CDR3 is 14 residues. The full variable domain, with the rest looked up from reference TRBV9 and TRBJ1-3, is DSGVTQTPKHLITATGQRVTLRCSPRSGDLSVYWYQQSLDQGLQFLIQYYNGEERAKGNILERFSAQQFPDLHSELNLSSLELGDSALYFCASSVFGSGNTIYFGEGSWLTVV.

The rearrangement links TRBV5-3 to TRBJ1-5; the D is unclear. TRBV5-3 qualifies as an ORF whose function is uncertain. V dropped 0 bases and J dropped 1 base, with 17 bases sitting between them. The CDR3 contains 18 residues. In DNA form, the CDR3 reads TGTGCCAGAAGCTTGGGCACTTTAGCTCGGGCCAGCAATCAGCCCCAGCATTTT. Amino acids: CARSLGTLARASNQPQHF.

The chain employs TRBV6-5 and TRBJ2-6; 8 positions agree with TRBD2. The CDR3 has 15 amino acids. Germline assignment: CDR1 MNHEY and CDR2 SVGAGI. Trimming removed 7 bases from V and 2 bases from J; junction bases left unmatched: 4. For the CDR3, the DNA is TGTGCCAGCACGCGGGGGGTTGCTGGGGCCAACGTCCTGACTTTC. It is translated as CASTRGVAGANVLTF.

The J gene is TRBJ2-5, the V gene TRBV7-8; TRBD1 aligns across 12 bases. Germline V CDR1 and CDR2: SGHVS, FQNEAQ. The CDR3 totals 16 residues. Losses at the gene ends were 5 bases for V and 4 bases for J; bases not matched to a gene: 8. The CDR3 sequence: CASSPRDRGLVETQYF. CDR3 bases: TGTGCCAGCAGCCCAAGGGACAGGGGGCTGGTAGAGACCCAGTACTTC.

The V gene is TRBV4-2, the J gene TRBJ2-1; TRBD2 matches at 10 bases. The CDR3 has 16 amino acids. Germline V gene lookup returns CDR1 LGHNA and CDR2 YNFKEQ. V was clipped by 0 bases and J by 10 bases; unmatched bases: 9. As DNA, the CDR3 is TGTGCCAGCAGCCAAGAAGGTACTAGCGGGACAAACGAGCAGTTCTTC. Its translation: CASSQEGTSGTNEQFF.

V gene TRBV4-3 combines with J gene TRBJ2-2; a weak D match, TRBD2 (5 bases). Germline CDR1 is LGHNA and CDR2 is YSLEER. There are 16 residues in the CDR3. Between the trimmed V and J ends, which lost 7 bases and 0 bases, there was a span of 15 bases. The DNA for the CDR3 is TGCGCCAGCACCCCCGGGGAGTACCCGAACACCGGGGAGCTGTTTTTT. Amino acids: CASTPGEYPNTGELFF.

In this sample, this clone turned up once. CDR3 sequence (DNA): TGTGCCAGCAGCTTAAAGAAGCTAAGGGGGACTAGCGGGTACAATGAGCAGTTCTTC. Translating it yields CASSLKKLRGTSGYNEQFF. The chain recombines TRBV7-2 with TRBJ2-1, with 12 bases matching TRBD2. This CDR3 comprises 19 residues. In germline, CDR1 is SGHTA, CDR2 FQGNSA. Trimming cost V 2 bases and J 4 bases; bases outside gene matches: 12.

This clone was seen only once. The rearrangement links TRBV27 to TRBJ2-7; a possible D gene is TRBD2 (5 bases). Trimming took 5 bases from V and 5 from J, leaving 25 bases between them. Germline lookup yields CDR1 MNHEY and CDR2 SMNVEV (reference sequence). CDR3 length equals 17 residues. CDR3 DNA sequence: TGTGCCAGCAGTCCCAGTTACGGACTCCAAAAAAGTAACGAGCAGTACTTC. As protein: CASSPSYGLQKSNEQYF.

This chain joins TRBV7-9 and TRBJ2-2, with D hard to call. CDR3 length: 13 amino acids. Trimming left V 0 bases short and J 7 bases short, with 6 bases between. CDR1 is SEHNR, CDR2 FQNEAQ, per germline (reference sequence). The CDR3 here is CASSLALVGELFF. CDR3 DNA: TGTGCCAGCAGCTTAGCTTTGGTCGGGGAGCTGTTTTTT.

The chain combines TRBV18 with TRBJ2-2; D may match TRBD1 or TRBD2 (6 bases each). Germline V gene data show CDR1 as KGHSH and CDR2 as LQKENI. Trimming took off 8 bases at V and 5 bases at J, with 18 bases between the two ends. This CDR3 region has 15 residues. CDR3 sequence reads: CASTERGALTGELFF. The CDR3, as DNA: TGTGCCAGCACGGAGAGGGGGGCTCTTACCGGGGAGCTGTTTTTT.

The chain has TRBV30 and TRBJ1-1, with TRBD1 identical over 7 bases. From germline, CDR1 is GTSNPN and CDR2 SVGIG (reference sequence). J gave up 1 base and V 8 bases, and 10 bases lay outside the gene matches. CDR3 length: 14 residues. The CDR3 spells CADGGGTANTEAFF. CDR3 sequence (DNA): TGTGCCGATGGAGGGGGGACAGCGAACACTGAAGCTTTCTTT.

The gene calls are TRBV11-2 and TRBJ2-3; TRBD1 matches 9 bases. Germline CDR1 and CDR2: SGHAT and FQNNGV. V lost 0 bases and J lost 2; bases outside the gene matches: 3. This CDR3 spans 16 amino acids. DNA for the CDR3: TGTGCCAGCAGCTTAGATACAGGGGGCTTCACAGATACGCAGTATTTT. This encodes CASSLDTGGFTDTQYF.

The rearrangement uses TRBV7-2 and TRBJ1-1; D is unclear. This CDR3 is built from 14 residues. Trimming cost V 4 bases and J 3 bases, with 12 bases left between them. CDR1 SGHTA and CDR2 FQGNSA come from the germline V gene. CDR3 residues: CASSSMTTHTEAFF. The CDR3 region has the DNA TGTGCCAGCAGCTCAATGACGACCCACACTGAAGCTTTCTTT.